The 13 T cell receptor beta chains given below trace back to one sample, sequenced in a study of blood T cell repertoires in COVID-19. Profiling relied on immunoSEQ multiplex PCR, and the TCRdb table lists in-frame clones only, not all of them. Counted here are a few hundred thousand clones, about 86% occurring once; the ten biggest clones make up 5.5% to 8%. The sample comprised peripheral blood. Receptors were obtained from a man between 60 and 75 years old with acute or convalescent COVID-19.

The chain employs TRBV27 and TRBJ2-7; tentatively, D is TRBD1 (6 bases). V was trimmed by 3 bases and J by 4 bases, leaving 13 bases between them. The CDR3 totals 14 residues. CDR1 is MNHEY and CDR2 is SMNVEV in the germline V gene (reference sequence). The CDR3 is CASSFATGRYEQYF. CDR3 in DNA: TGTGCCAGCAGTTTCGCGACAGGCCGTTACGAGCAGTACTTC.

The chain carries TRBV24-1 and TRBJ1-1; D is uncertain. From germline, CDR1 is KGHDR and CDR2 SFDVKD. CDR3 length equals 16 residues. Deletions cut 2 bases from V and 1 base from J, with 13 bases between. CDR3 residues: CATSDSRVSANTEAFF. For the CDR3, the DNA is TGTGCCACCAGTGATTCCCGGGTCTCAGCGAACACTGAAGCTTTCTTT.

The chain recombines TRBV19 with TRBJ1-6, with D perhaps TRBD1 (5 bases). Trimming took 3 bases from V and 7 from J, leaving 13 bases between them. The CDR3 sequence is 15 residues long. The germline gives CDR1 LNHDA, CDR2 SQIVND (reference sequence). This CDR3 is CASSMEGTGNSPLHF. In nucleotides, the CDR3 is TGTGCCAGTAGTATGGAGGGGACGGGCAATTCACCCCTCCACTTT.

This clone was observed once. The genes are TRBV28 and TRBJ1-1; TRBD1 aligns across 10 bases. This CDR3 comprises 16 residues. The V gene end was trimmed by 6 bases and the J gene end by 1 base; junction bases not matched to a gene: 8. Germline-derived CDR1 and CDR2 are MDHEN and SYDVKM. The CDR3 DNA is TGTGCCAGCAGGCTCGACAGGGGGCAGAGGAACACTGAAGCTTTCTTT. Protein sequence: CASRLDRGQRNTEAFF.

The rearrangement joins TRBV19 to TRBJ1-2; tentative D call: TRBD1 (5 bases). Germline V gives CDR1 LNHDA, CDR2 SQIVND (reference sequence). The CDR3 loop spans 12 amino acids. The V and J ends lost 5 bases and 7 bases respectively, with 11 bases between them. The CDR3 loop reads CASSADRSGYTF. CDR3 nucleotides: TGTGCCAGTAGTGCCGACAGATCTGGCTACACCTTC.

This clone was counted a single time. The chain joins TRBV6-5 to TRBJ2-5; 10 bases are shared with TRBD1. The germline V gene has CDR1 MNHEY and CDR2 SVGAGI. Trimming at V came to 0 bases and at J to 4 bases, leaving 2 bases not matched to a gene. This CDR3 has 15 amino acids. The chain's CDR3 is CASSYSWDRGETQYF. The CDR3 bases are TGTGCCAGCAGTTACTCTTGGGACAGGGGAGAGACCCAGTACTTC.

V usage is TRBV12-5 and J usage is TRBJ1-2, with D uncertain. V dropped 1 base and J dropped 4 bases, with 10 bases sitting between them. In germline, CDR1 is LGHNT, CDR2 FRNRAP. The CDR3 covers 14 residues. The CDR3 DNA reads as TGTGCTAGTGGTTTGGGTTTGGGCACCTATGGCTACACCTTC. Translated: CASGLGLGTYGYTF. Using reference TRBV12-5 and TRBJ1-2 for the parts outside the CDR3, the full variable domain is DARVTQTPRHKVTEMGQEVTMRCQPILGHNTVFWYRQTMMQGLELLAYFRNRAPLDDSGMPKDRFSAEMPDATLATLKIQPSEPRDSAVYFCASGLGLGTYGYTFGSGTRLTVV.

CDR3 sequence: CASSLGTATLNTEAFF. The CDR3 bases are TGTGCCAGCAGCTTAGGAACAGCTACCTTGAACACTGAAGCTTTCTTT. This chain connects TRBV11-1 to TRBJ1-1; D uncertain. The CDR3 is made up of 16 amino acids. In germline, CDR1 is SGHAT, CDR2 FQDESV (reference sequence). V lost 1 base to trimming and J lost 0 bases, with 12 bases between them.

This chain uses TRBV29-1 with TRBJ2-3, with D perhaps TRBD2 (6 bases). This CDR3 contains 14 residues. V lost 6 bases, J lost 0 bases, and 13 bases lay in between. The germline gives CDR1 SQVTM, CDR2 ANQGSEA. The CDR3 loop reads CSVAGLLSTDTQYF. The CDR3 coding sequence is TGCAGCGTCGCGGGGCTCCTTAGCACAGATACGCAGTATTTT.

This clone was counted a single time. The V and J genes are TRBV24-1 and TRBJ1-1, with 11 bases matching TRBD1. CDR3 length: 17 amino acids. Germline values: CDR1 KGHDR, CDR2 SFDVKD. The junction had 9 bases not matched to a gene; V was cut back by 3 bases and J by 4 bases. The CDR3 DNA reads as TGTGCCACCAGTGATAACCCGGGGGGGACAGGGGGCACTGAAGCTTTCTTT. Protein product: CATSDNPGGTGGTEAFF.

V gene TRBV5-1 combines with J gene TRBJ1-2; no firm D call. V was trimmed by 4 bases and J by 1 base, leaving 20 bases between them. This CDR3 has 17 amino acids. Germline V gene sequence: CDR1 SGHRS, CDR2 YFSETQ. The DNA of the CDR3 is TGCGCCAGCAGCCAGCTAAGAGGGTTTAGTAATAACTATGGCTACACCTTC. Translated, it gives CASSQLRGFSNNYGYTF.

The rearrangement links TRBV4-3 to TRBJ2-5; D might be TRBD2 (5 bases). CDR1 LGHNA and CDR2 YSLEER come from the germline V gene. V was trimmed by 1 base and J by 2 bases, leaving 11 bases between them. CDR3 length: 15 amino acids. The DNA for the CDR3 is TGCGCCAGCAGCCAAGGGTCGCGGGCGCAAGAGACCCAGTACTTC. This codes for CASSQGSRAQETQYF.

J is TRBJ2-7 and V is TRBV27; 11 nucleotides agree with TRBD1. The CDR3 length is 14 residues. Germline-derived CDR1 and CDR2 are MNHEY and SMNVEV (reference sequence). Trimming took 5 bases from V and 7 from J; bases not matched to a gene: 7. CDR3 in DNA: TGTGCCAGCAGTGCCGGACAGGGGGCGATTGAGCAGTACTTC. Translated, it gives CASSAGQGAIEQYF.